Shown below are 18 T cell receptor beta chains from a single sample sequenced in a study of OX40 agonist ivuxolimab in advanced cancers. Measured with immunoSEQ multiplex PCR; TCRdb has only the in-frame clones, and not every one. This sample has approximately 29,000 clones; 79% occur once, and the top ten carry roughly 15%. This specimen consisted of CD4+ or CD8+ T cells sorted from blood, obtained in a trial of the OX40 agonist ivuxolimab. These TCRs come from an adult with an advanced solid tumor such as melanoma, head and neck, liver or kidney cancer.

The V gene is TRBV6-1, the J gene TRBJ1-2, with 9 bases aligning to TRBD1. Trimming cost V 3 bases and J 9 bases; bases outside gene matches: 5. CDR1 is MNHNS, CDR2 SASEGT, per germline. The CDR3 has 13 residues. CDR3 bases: TGTGCCAGCAGTGAGGGACAGGGAGTCAGCTACACCTTC. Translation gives CASSEGQGVSYTF.

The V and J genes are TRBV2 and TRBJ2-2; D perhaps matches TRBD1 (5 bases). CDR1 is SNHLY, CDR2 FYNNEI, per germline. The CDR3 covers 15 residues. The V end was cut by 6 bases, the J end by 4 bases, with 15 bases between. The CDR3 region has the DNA TGTGCCAGCAGGGCCACAGGTGGAACCACCGGGGAGCTGTTTTTT. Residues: CASRATGGTTGELFF.

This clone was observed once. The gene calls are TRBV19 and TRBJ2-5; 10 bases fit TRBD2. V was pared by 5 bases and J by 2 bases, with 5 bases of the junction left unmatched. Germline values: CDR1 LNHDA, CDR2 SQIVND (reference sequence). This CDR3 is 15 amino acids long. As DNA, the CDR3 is TGTGCCAGTAGTGAGCGGGGGGGGCCACAAGAGACCCAGTACTTC. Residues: CASSERGGPQETQYF. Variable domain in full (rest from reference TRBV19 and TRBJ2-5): DGGITQSPKYLFRKEGQNVTLSCEQNLNHDAMYWYRQDPGQGLRLIYYSQIVNDFQKGDIAEGYSVSREKKESFPLTVTSAQKNPTAFYLCASSERGGPQETQYFGPGTRLLVL.

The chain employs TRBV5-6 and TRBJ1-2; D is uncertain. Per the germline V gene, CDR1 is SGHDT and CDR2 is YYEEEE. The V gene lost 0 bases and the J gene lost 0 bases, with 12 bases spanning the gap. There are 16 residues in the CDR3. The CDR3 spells CASSLVKGTSNYGYTF. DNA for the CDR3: TGTGCCAGCAGCTTGGTAAAGGGTACCTCTAACTATGGCTACACCTTC. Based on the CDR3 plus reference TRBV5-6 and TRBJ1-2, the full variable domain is DAGVTQSPTHLIKTRGQQVTLRCSPKSGHDTVSWYQQALGQGPQFIFQYYEEEERQRGNFPDRFSGHQFPNYSSELNVNALLLGDSALYLCASSLVKGTSNYGYTFGSGTRLTVV.

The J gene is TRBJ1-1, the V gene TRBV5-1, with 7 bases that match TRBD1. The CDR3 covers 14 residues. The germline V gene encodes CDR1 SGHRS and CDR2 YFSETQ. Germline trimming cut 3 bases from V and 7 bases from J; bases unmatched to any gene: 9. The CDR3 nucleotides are TGCGCCAGCAGCTCCATAGGAGGGGGCATTGAAGCTTTCTTT. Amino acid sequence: CASSSIGGGIEAFF.

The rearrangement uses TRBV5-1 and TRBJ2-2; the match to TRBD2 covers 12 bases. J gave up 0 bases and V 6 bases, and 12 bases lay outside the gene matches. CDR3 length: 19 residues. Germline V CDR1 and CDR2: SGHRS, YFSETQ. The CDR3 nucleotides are TGCGCCAGCACCTCCAAGACTAGCGGGGGCCCGACGAACACCGGGGAGCTGTTTTTT. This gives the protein CASTSKTSGGPTNTGELFF.

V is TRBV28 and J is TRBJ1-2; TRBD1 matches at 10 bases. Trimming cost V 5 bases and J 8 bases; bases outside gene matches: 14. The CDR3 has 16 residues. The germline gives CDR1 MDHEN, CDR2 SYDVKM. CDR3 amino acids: CASSRQGALSIGGYTF. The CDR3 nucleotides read TGTGCCAGCAGTCGACAGGGGGCCTTGTCTATCGGGGGCTACACCTTC.

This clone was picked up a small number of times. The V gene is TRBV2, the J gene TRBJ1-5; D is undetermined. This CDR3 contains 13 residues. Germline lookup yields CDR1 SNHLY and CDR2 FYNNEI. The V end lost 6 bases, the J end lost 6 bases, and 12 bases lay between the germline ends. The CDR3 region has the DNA TGTGCCAGCAGCGTTATTGTGGGTCAGCCCCAGCATTTT. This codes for CASSVIVGQPQHF. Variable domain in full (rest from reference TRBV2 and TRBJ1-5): EPEVTQTPSHQVTQMGQEVILRCVPISNHLYFYWYRQILGQKVEFLVSFYNNEISEKSEIFDDQFSVERPDGSNFTLKIRSTKLEDSAMYFCASSVIVGQPQHFGDGTRLSIL.

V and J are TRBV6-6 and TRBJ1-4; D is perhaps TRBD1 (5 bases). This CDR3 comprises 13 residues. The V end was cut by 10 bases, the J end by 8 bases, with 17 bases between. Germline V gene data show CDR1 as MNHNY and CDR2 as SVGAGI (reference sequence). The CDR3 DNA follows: TGTGCCATCAACCGGGGGATACGGGAAAAACTGTTTTTT. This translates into CAINRGIREKLFF.

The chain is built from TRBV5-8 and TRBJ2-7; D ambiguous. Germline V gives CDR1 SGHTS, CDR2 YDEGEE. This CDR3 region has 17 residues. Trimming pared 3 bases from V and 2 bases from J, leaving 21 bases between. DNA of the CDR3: TGTGCCAGCAGCTCCCCGGGCCGATGGGATGGGACCTACGAGCAGTACTTC. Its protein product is CASSSPGRWDGTYEQYF.

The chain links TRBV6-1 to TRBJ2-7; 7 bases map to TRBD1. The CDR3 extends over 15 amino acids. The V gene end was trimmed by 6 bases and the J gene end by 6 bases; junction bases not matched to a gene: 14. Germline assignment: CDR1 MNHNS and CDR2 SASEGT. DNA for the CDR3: TGTGCCAGCAGAGCGACAATTGGATACAGGGGCGAGCAGTACTTC. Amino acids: CASRATIGYRGEQYF.

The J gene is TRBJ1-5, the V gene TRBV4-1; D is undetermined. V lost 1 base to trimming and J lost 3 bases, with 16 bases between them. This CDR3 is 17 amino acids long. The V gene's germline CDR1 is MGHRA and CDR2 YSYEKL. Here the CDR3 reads CASSQVDGEVFNQPQHF. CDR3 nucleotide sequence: TGCGCCAGCAGCCAAGTGGACGGAGAGGTTTTCAATCAGCCCCAGCATTTT.

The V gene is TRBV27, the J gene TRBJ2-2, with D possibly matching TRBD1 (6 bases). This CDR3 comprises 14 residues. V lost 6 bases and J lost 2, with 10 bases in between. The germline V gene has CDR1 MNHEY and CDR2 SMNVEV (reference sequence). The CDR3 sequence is CASSGTTNTGELFF. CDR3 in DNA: TGTGCCAGCAGCGGGACAACTAACACCGGGGAGCTGTTTTTT.

CDR3 nucleotide sequence: TGTGCCAGCAGTGAAGTGCTGGGATCTACTGGAAACACCATATATTTT. This translates into CASSEVLGSTGNTIYF. This chain links TRBV6-1 with TRBJ1-3; D unresolved. From germline, CDR1 is MNHNS and CDR2 SASEGT. The CDR3 length is 16 residues. Trimming removed 1 base at V and 2 bases at J, with 12 bases between.

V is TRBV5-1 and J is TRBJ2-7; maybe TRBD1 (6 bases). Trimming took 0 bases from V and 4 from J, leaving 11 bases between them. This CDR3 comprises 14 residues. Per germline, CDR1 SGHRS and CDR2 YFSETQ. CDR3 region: CASSLETGIYEQYF. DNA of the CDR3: TGCGCCAGCAGCTTGGAAACAGGGATTTACGAGCAGTACTTC.

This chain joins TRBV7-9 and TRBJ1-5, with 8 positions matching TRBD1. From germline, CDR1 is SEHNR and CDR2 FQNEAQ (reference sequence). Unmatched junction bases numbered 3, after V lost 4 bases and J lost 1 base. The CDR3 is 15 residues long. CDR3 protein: CASSSGQGSNQPQHF. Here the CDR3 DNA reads TGTGCCAGCAGCTCTGGACAGGGAAGCAATCAGCCCCAGCATTTT.

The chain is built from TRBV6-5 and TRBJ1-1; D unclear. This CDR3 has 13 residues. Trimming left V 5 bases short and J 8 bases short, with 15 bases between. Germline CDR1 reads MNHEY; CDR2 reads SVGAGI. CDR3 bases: TGTGCCAGCAGTCTGGAAGTAGACCGAGAAGCTTTCTTT. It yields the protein CASSLEVDREAFF.

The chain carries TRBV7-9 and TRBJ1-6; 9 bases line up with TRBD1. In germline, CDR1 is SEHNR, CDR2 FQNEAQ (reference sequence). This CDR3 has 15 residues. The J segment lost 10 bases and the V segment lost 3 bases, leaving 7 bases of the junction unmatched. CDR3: CASSFGQGRGSPLHF. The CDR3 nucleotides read TGTGCCAGCAGCTTCGGACAGGGGCGGGGATCACCCCTCCACTTT.